The clone carrying this T cell receptor (beta chain) is judged medium-sized. Its matching antigen is unknown. The record originates from a study of neurological immune-mediated disorders. TCRdb itself ran the 5' RACE reads through MiXCR, one entry per CDR3 protein. The data hold 70,000 to 95,000 distinct CDR3 sequences, with around 13% observed a single time. Time point in this sample: longitudinal time-point 2. V lost 8 bases and J lost 1, with 11 bases in between. The CDR3 is 14 residues long. CDR1 SNHLY and CDR2 FYNNEI come from the germline V gene. Study outcomes and limitations: Whereas HTLV-1-associated myelopathy showed the most TCR clonal expansion, multiple sclerosis showed the least, with levels below those of healthy controls.

This chain joins TRBV2 and TRBJ2-2, with D hard to call. The TCR sequence derives from a female donor with HTLV-1-associated myelopathy (HAM/TSP). Sequences were obtained from PBMCs. The CDR3 nucleotides read TGTGCCAGCCGTCAGTTTATGAACACCGGGGAGCTGTTTTTT. Translated: CASRQFMNTGELFF.